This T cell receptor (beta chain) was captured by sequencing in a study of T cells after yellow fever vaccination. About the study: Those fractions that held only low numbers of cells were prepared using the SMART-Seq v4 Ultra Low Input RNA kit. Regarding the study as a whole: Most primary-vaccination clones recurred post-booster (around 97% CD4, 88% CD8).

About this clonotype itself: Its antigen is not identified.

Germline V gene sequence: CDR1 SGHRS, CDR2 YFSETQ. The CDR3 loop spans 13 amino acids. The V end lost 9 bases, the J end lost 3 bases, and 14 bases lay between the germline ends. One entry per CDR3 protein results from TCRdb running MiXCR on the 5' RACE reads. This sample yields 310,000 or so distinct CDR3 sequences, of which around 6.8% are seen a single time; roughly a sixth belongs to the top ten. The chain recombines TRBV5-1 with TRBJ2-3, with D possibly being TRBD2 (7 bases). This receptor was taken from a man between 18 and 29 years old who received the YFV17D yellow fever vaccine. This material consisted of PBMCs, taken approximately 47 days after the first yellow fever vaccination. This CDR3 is CATEGEGTDTQYF. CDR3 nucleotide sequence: TGCGCCACCGAGGGGGAGGGGACAGATACGCAGTATTTT.